This T cell receptor (beta chain) is drawn from a study of blood T cell repertoires in COVID-19. Study as a whole: Researchers got acute and convalescent COVID-19 samples from the United States, Italy and Spain. Nucleic acid was either cDNA or gDNA, and it came from T cells, B-cell-depleted T cells, or PBMCs.

This table comes from immunoSEQ multiplex PCR, and its TCRdb copy is limited to in-frame clones, with some not included. The repertoire consists of nearly 200,000 clones, with 80% to 90% occurring once and the leading ten covering roughly 5.3%. The clonotype comes from a woman in her 70s with active or convalescent COVID-19. The sequenced sample consisted of peripheral blood.

CDR3 DNA sequence: TGTGCCAGCAGCCACGGCGGGGACAGACTAAACTATGGCTACACCTTC. Protein product: CASSHGGDRLNYGYTF. V usage is TRBV5-4 and J usage is TRBJ1-2; 7 bases fit TRBD1. The germline gives CDR1 SGHNT, CDR2 YYREEE (reference sequence). V trimming: 4 bases; J trimming: 2 bases; junction bases outside the gene matches: 11. The CDR3 consists of 16 residues.